This T cell receptor beta chain was profiled in a study of cytomegalovirus exposure and HLA in healthy donors. Findings and limits, study-wide: Most CMV-associated TCR beta chains were later found to appear HLA-restricted.

Primers included in the PCR were 60 Vbeta and 13 Jbeta primers. The assay was immunoSEQ multiplex PCR, and TCRdb's table has in-frame clones only and misses some. In the table there are more than 90,000 clones, over 65% of which are singletons. To note about this clone: Its antigen is not known.

Sequenced input: PBMCs. The TCR sequence derives from a woman aged 55 to 70 in good health and CMV-seronegative.

The CDR3 bases are TGCAGCGCCCAGACAAGCCTTAATTCACCCCTCCACTTT. Its translation: CSAQTSLNSPLHF. The V gene is TRBV29-1, the J gene TRBJ1-6; no clear D gene. V was pared by 7 bases and J by 6 bases, with 13 bases between. The CDR3 length is 13 residues. Germline CDR1 reads SQVTM; CDR2 reads ANQGSEA.